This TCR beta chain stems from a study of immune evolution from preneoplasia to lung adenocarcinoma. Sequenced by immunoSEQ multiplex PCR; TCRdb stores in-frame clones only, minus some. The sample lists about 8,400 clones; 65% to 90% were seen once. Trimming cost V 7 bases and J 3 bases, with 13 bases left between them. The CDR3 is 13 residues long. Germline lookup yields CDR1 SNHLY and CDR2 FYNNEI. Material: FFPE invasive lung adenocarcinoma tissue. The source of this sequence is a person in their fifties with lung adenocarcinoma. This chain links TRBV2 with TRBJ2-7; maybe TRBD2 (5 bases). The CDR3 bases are TGTGCCAGCAACTCTCCGGGGTACTACGAGCAGTACTTC. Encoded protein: CASNSPGYYEQYF.